These 17 T cell receptor beta chains came from one sample sequenced in a study of identical twins. TCRdb reanalysed the 5' RACE reads using MiXCR and keeps one entry per CDR3 protein. This table holds 350,000 or so distinct CDR3 sequences, about 12% found once. These data were likewise used in another study, on yellow fever vaccine responses in identical twins.

Source material: CD8+ T cells sorted from blood. These receptors originate from a woman aged 18-30 years in good health.

This clonotype was counted a few times. The rearrangement joins TRBV10-3 to TRBJ2-7; 10 positions match TRBD1. CDR1 ENHRY and CDR2 SYGVKD come from the germline V gene. This CDR3 has 15 amino acids. Trimming at V came to 10 bases and at J to 3 bases, leaving 12 bases not matched to a gene. The CDR3 nucleotides read TGTGCCACCTGGGCCCGGGACAGGGGCAACTACGAGCAGTACTTC. Amino acids: CATWARDRGNYEQYF.

This clonotype has just a few counts. The V call is TRBV2, the J call TRBJ1-2, with 7 bases that match TRBD1. V trimming: 3 bases; J trimming: 4 bases; junction bases outside the gene matches: 17. The CDR3 has 18 residues. Germline lookup yields CDR1 SNHLY and CDR2 FYNNEI. Here the CDR3 DNA reads TGTGCCAGCAGTGACGAAGAGGAGACAGGGTGGATTTTCTATGGCTACACCTTC. Protein product: CASSDEEETGWIFYGYTF.

This clonotype was observed a few times. The chain recombines TRBV18 with TRBJ2-3; D is undetermined. Between the trimmed V and J ends, which lost 4 bases and 3 bases, there was a span of 17 bases. The CDR3 has 16 amino acids. The germline V gene encodes CDR1 KGHSH and CDR2 LQKENI. In DNA form, the CDR3 reads TGTGCCAGCTCACTACAGAGTAATCTGGGGACAGATACGCAGTATTTT. Translation gives CASSLQSNLGTDTQYF. Complete variable domain (other parts from reference TRBV18 and TRBJ2-3): NAGVMQNPRHLVRRRGQEARLRCSPMKGHSHVYWYRQLPEEGLKFMVYLQKENIIDESGMPKERFSAEFPKEGPSILRIQQVVRGDSAAYFCASSLQSNLGTDTQYFGPGTRLTVL.

The rearrangement uses TRBV7-9 and TRBJ2-7, with 12 nucleotides matching TRBD2. CDR1 and CDR2 from the germline V gene are SEHNR and FQNEAQ (reference sequence). The J segment lost 2 bases and the V segment lost 4 bases, leaving 6 bases of the junction unmatched. The CDR3 has 16 residues. In DNA, the CDR3 is TGTGCCAGCAGCTCAGGACTAGCGGGGACAGCCTACGAGCAGTACTTC. Residues: CASSSGLAGTAYEQYF.

The V gene is TRBV6-5, the J gene TRBJ2-2; D ambiguous. Between the trimmed V and J ends, which lost 0 bases and 4 bases, there was a span of 6 bases. This CDR3 contains 14 residues. Germline V gene data show CDR1 as MNHEY and CDR2 as SVGAGI. CDR3 coding DNA: TGTGCCAGCAGTTACTCAGAAGCCACCGGGGAGCTGTTTTTT. Translation: CASSYSEATGELFF.

This sequence joins TRBV10-2 and TRBJ2-7, with 10 positions matching TRBD2. V dropped 3 bases and J dropped 2; count of bases not matched to a gene: 4. Germline-derived CDR1 and CDR2 are WSHSY and SAAADI. CDR3 length: 15 amino acids. DNA for the CDR3: TGCGCCAGCAGTGAACTAGCGGGGACCACCTACGAGCAGTACGTC. Its translation is CASSELAGTTYEQYV.

This clonotype turned up a few times. The V and J genes are TRBV12-3 or TRBV12-4 and TRBJ2-1; TRBD1 agrees at 11 bases. The trim removed 9 bases at V and 7 bases at J, leaving 8 bases unmatched. CDR3 length: 14 amino acids. The CDR3 coding sequence is TGTGCCAGTCGTACCGGGACAGGGGGGAATGAGCAGTTCTTC. It specifies CASRTGTGGNEQFF.

There are a few counts of this clonotype. The chain has TRBV12-3 or TRBV12-4 and TRBJ2-5; 10 bases agree with TRBD2. The trim removed 0 bases at V and 4 bases at J, leaving 8 bases unmatched. The CDR3 sequence is 17 residues long. CDR3 sequence reads: CASSLAPSGGSGETQYF. The DNA for the CDR3 is TGTGCCAGCAGTTTAGCGCCTAGCGGGGGATCTGGAGAGACCCAGTACTTC.

At least ten counts were recorded for this clonotype. The chain uses TRBV12-3 or TRBV12-4 and TRBJ1-5; 7 bases are a match to TRBD1. J was trimmed by 9 bases and V by 3 bases; bases with no gene match: 11. The CDR3 is 15 residues long. CDR3 sequence: CASSFNVGQEGPQHF. The CDR3 coding sequence is TGTGCCAGCAGTTTCAATGTTGGACAGGAGGGGCCCCAGCATTTT.

The V gene is TRBV29-1, the J gene TRBJ2-7; D is uncertain. The germline V gene encodes CDR1 SQVTM and CDR2 ANQGSEA. V was trimmed by 7 bases and J by 5 bases, leaving 12 bases between them. The CDR3 length is 11 residues. The CDR3 sequence: CSATVGNEQYV. CDR3 nucleotide sequence: TGCAGCGCAACCGTAGGCAACGAGCAGTACGTC.

The CDR3 protein is CSASRAQPTLTDTQYF. The CDR3 coding sequence is TGCAGCGCCTCTCGGGCCCAGCCGACCCTCACAGATACGCAGTATTTT. The chain carries TRBV29-1 and TRBJ2-3; D is ambiguous. Germline loops: CDR1 SQVTM, CDR2 ANQGSEA. V was pared by 7 bases and J by 2 bases, with 22 bases between. This CDR3 has 16 amino acids.

This clonotype turned up a few times. The genes are TRBV20-1 and TRBJ1-2; 9 bases map to TRBD1. CDR3 size: 13 residues. J gave up 5 bases and V 6 bases, and 7 bases lay outside the gene matches. Germline V gives CDR1 DFQATT, CDR2 SNEGSKA (reference sequence). CDR3 nucleotides: TGCAGTGCACCGAGGGGGACAGGGTATGGCTACACCTTC. Residues: CSAPRGTGYGYTF.

In this sample, this clonotype turned up a few times. The rearrangement joins TRBV7-9 to TRBJ2-5, with 8 bases that match TRBD1. Losses at the gene ends were 5 bases for V and 5 bases for J; bases not matched to a gene: 13. The germline gives CDR1 SEHNR, CDR2 FQNEAQ (reference sequence). This CDR3 has 16 amino acids. The CDR3 sequence is CASSPPSGQGRETQYF. CDR3 DNA: TGTGCCAGCAGCCCCCCGTCCGGACAGGGAAGGGAGACCCAGTACTTC.

The chain couples TRBV4-1 to TRBJ2-2; 7 nucleotides match TRBD1. The ends lost 1 base at V and 6 bases at J; junction bases unmatched: 5. The CDR3 loop spans 15 amino acids. The germline gives CDR1 MGHRA, CDR2 YSYEKL. The CDR3 sequence: CASSQVNRGAGELFF. The CDR3, as DNA: TGCGCCAGCAGCCAAGTTAACAGGGGAGCCGGGGAGCTGTTTTTT.

The table lists this clonotype with a few counts. The J gene is TRBJ2-3, the V gene TRBV9; maybe TRBD2 (5 bases). V was pared by 2 bases and J by 5 bases, with 18 bases between. This CDR3 spans 16 amino acids. CDR1 is SGDLS, CDR2 YYNGEE, per germline. The CDR3 loop is CASSVSGNPAGDTQYF. CDR3 in DNA: TGTGCCAGCAGCGTTTCTGGAAACCCTGCGGGAGATACGCAGTATTTT.

This clonotype was detected once. This rearrangement joins TRBV5-8 to TRBJ2-1; 8 bases line up with TRBD2. The CDR3 length is 16 residues. Germline V gene lookup returns CDR1 SGHTS and CDR2 YDEGEE. J was trimmed by 2 bases and V by 4 bases; bases with no gene match: 8. CDR3 bases: TGTGCCAGCAGCCCCACTAGCGGTGGAACCTACAATGAGCAGTTCTTC. Amino acids: CASSPTSGGTYNEQFF.

The chain uses TRBV2 and TRBJ2-2; 12 bases are a match to TRBD1. This CDR3 contains 17 residues. Per the germline V gene, CDR1 is SNHLY and CDR2 is FYNNEI. The junction had 8 bases not matched to a gene; V was cut back by 6 bases and J by 3 bases. CDR3: CASSSGTGGADTGELFF. In nucleotides, the CDR3 is TGTGCCAGCAGCTCCGGGACAGGGGGCGCCGACACCGGGGAGCTGTTTTTT.